This T cell receptor (beta chain) appears in the sequencing data of a study of T cell responses to AZD1222 COVID-19 vaccine. As to this clone: Its antigen is not identified.

Germline V CDR1 and CDR2: LGHNT, FRNRAP. The V end was cut by 4 bases, the J end by 5 bases, with 9 bases between. CDR3 length equals 13 residues. Points from the study as a whole: Repertoire samples came only from after the peak T cell response.

TCRdb's copy holds only in-frame clones and misses some; the assay was immunoSEQ multiplex PCR. The sample lists 60,000 or so clones, roughly 84% occurring once. The sequence derives from an adult in good health. This chain links TRBV12-5 with TRBJ2-1, with D hard to call. Sequencing used peripheral blood, obtained on day 0 of AZD1222 vaccination. CDR3 loop: CASGSGRHNEQFF. The CDR3 coding sequence is TGTGCTAGTGGTTCCGGACGGCACAATGAGCAGTTCTTC.